This T cell receptor (beta chain) came from a study of blood T cell repertoires in COVID-19. Study-level background: Samples representing acute and convalescent COVID-19 were sourced from the United States, Italy and Spain. PBMCs, B-cell-depleted T cells, or T cells were the source of the cDNA or gDNA that made up the material.

This clone appeared a single time. This CDR3 spans 15 amino acids. V gave up 4 bases and J gave up 3 bases; unmatched junction bases: 6. Germline V gene data show CDR1 as KGHSH and CDR2 as LQKENI. Original analysis: The authors estimated nucleated cell counts from reference gene primer amplification. The table came from immunoSEQ multiplex PCR; TCRdb's copy has only in-frame clones and leaves some out. For V, J and clone size, that table is used; D and trimming come from the DNA. The sample yields around 50,000 clones, roughly 83% seen once. This sequence originates from a woman aged 80 or over with acute or convalescent COVID-19. Sequenced material: peripheral blood. The genes are TRBV18 and TRBJ1-5; 7 positions match TRBD1. The CDR3 nucleotides read TGTGCCAGCTCACTAGAACAGGGGTCCAATCAGCCCCAGCATTTT. Residues: CASSLEQGSNQPQHF.